The 9 T cell receptor beta chains below all came from one sample that was sequenced in a study of control samples from healthy donors and cancer patients. Using immunoSEQ multiplex PCR, the repertoire was profiled, and TCRdb retains in-frame clones only, with some absent. The data contain about 140,000 clones, approximately 92% of them singletons. Sequencing was carried out using blood. The receptors originated from a man aged 30-40 years in good health.

The chain couples TRBV27 to TRBJ2-1, with TRBD2 identical over 11 bases. The CDR3 covers 16 residues. Germline V lookup: CDR1 MNHEY, CDR2 SMNVEV (reference sequence). J was trimmed by 3 bases and V by 6 bases; bases with no gene match: 7. DNA for the CDR3: TGTGCCAGCAGCCCAAGGACTAGCGGGCTCTACAATGAGCAGTTCTTC. It codes for CASSPRTSGLYNEQFF.

The chain links TRBV28 to TRBJ1-1, with D possibly TRBD1 on 6 matching bases. The V end lost 3 bases, the J end lost 1 base, and 9 bases lay between the germline ends. This CDR3 is built from 14 residues. CDR1 is MDHEN and CDR2 is SYDVKM in the germline V gene. CDR3 residues: CASSFRGGNTEAFF. CDR3 sequence (DNA): TGTGCCAGCAGTTTCAGGGGAGGGAACACTGAAGCTTTCTTT.

The V and J genes are TRBV6-5 and TRBJ1-5; D unclear. The CDR3 totals 14 residues. V shed 2 bases and J shed 3 bases, with 8 bases lying between them. Germline CDR1 and CDR2: MNHEY and SVGAGI. CDR3 loop: CASSYKGVNQPQHF. The CDR3 coding sequence is TGTGCCAGCAGTTACAAGGGCGTCAATCAGCCCCAGCATTTT.

As regards this clone: At one of its ends the junction is not consistent with the germline gene, which may arise from a read error. The chain uses TRBV6-2 or TRBV6-3 and TRBJ2-2, with 7 bases matching TRBD1. CDR1 and CDR2 from the germline V gene are MNHEY and SVGEGT. The CDR3 length is 11 residues. Here the CDR3 DNA reads TGTGCCAGCAGCACCGGACAGGCGCGGGTTTTT. Residues: CASSTGQARVF.

The chain carries TRBV28 and TRBJ1-6; unclear D gene. Germline-derived CDR1 and CDR2 are MDHEN and SYDVKM. Trimming shortened V by 3 bases and J by 6 bases, and 6 bases separated the two germline ends. This CDR3 has 13 amino acids. CDR3 sequence reads: CASSLPVNSPLHF. The CDR3 DNA reads TGTGCCAGCAGTTTGCCGGTTAATTCACCCCTCCACTTT.

The chain is built from TRBV5-5 and TRBJ1-2; 10 bases map to TRBD1. CDR1 and CDR2 from the germline V gene are SGHKS and YYEKEE (reference sequence). The CDR3 has 16 residues. V shed 2 bases, J shed 3 bases, and the junction held 7 bases outside the gene matches. The DNA of the CDR3 is TGTGCCAGCAGCTTCGAGGGACAGGGGCTCGACTATGGCTACACCTTC. As protein: CASSFEGQGLDYGYTF.

The chain combines TRBV28 with TRBJ2-5; TRBD2 matches at 7 bases. The CDR3 covers 17 residues. With 5 bases clipped from V and 0 bases from J, the junction kept 12 bases outside the gene matches. CDR1 MDHEN and CDR2 SYDVKM come from the germline V gene. Written as DNA, the CDR3 is TGTGCCAGCAGTCCCACTTGGACTAGTTTGGACCAAGAGACCCAGTACTTC. Amino acid sequence: CASSPTWTSLDQETQYF.

The V and J genes are TRBV3-1 (or the pseudogene TRBV3-2) and TRBJ1-2; possible D gene TRBD1, 6 bases. CDR1 is LGHDT and CDR2 is YNNKEL in the germline V gene (reference sequence). The CDR3 loop spans 12 amino acids. Trimming took off 4 bases at V and 10 bases at J, with 13 bases between the two ends. This chain's CDR3 is CASSPNTGYYTF. Here the CDR3 DNA reads TGTGCCAGCAGCCCTAATACAGGGTACTACACCTTC.

The chain carries TRBV11-2 and TRBJ2-7; D may be TRBD1 or TRBD2 (5 bases each). The CDR3 is made up of 14 amino acids. The V gene lost 1 base and the J gene lost 4 bases, with 11 bases spanning the gap. Germline V gene data show CDR1 as SGHAT and CDR2 as FQNNGV. The CDR3 DNA reads as TGTGCCAGCAGCTTAGTTCAGGGACCTTACGAGCAGTACTTC. Residues: CASSLVQGPYEQYF.